What follows is one T cell receptor beta chain and its context. TCRdb re-called the 5' RACE reads through MiXCR, storing one row per CDR3 protein. Among some 290,000 distinct CDR3 sequences listed, around 16% were seen once. These data belong to a study of T-cell memory formation after mild COVID-19. Germline values: CDR1 SGHVS, CDR2 FNYEAQ. J gave up 2 bases and V 5 bases, and 4 bases lay outside the gene matches. CDR3 size: 16 residues. The clonotype originates from a young man who had mild COVID-19 (a few samples of this study predate the infection). Cell type and time point are not known. The sample taken for sequencing was PBMCs or a T cell subset sorted from them (not recorded which). The chain employs TRBV7-6 and TRBJ2-3; 13 nucleotides align to TRBD2. As DNA, the CDR3 is TGTGCCAGCAGCCCCGGACTAGCGGGGGCCACAGATACGCAGTATTTT. Translation: CASSPGLAGATDTQYF.